Below, 27 T cell receptor beta chains from the same sample are listed, as sequenced in a study of cytomegalovirus exposure and HLA in healthy donors. 60 Vbeta and 13 Jbeta primers were used in PCR. TCRdb's table, derived via immunoSEQ multiplex PCR, lists solely in-frame clones and lacks some. Seen in this sample are roughly 200,000 clones; the ten most common clones hold roughly 1.2%. The sample comprised PBMCs. The source of these receptors is a girl under 10 years old in good health and CMV-seropositive.

The chain uses TRBV19 and TRBJ2-7; 14 bases line up with TRBD2. CDR1 and CDR2 (germline): LNHDA, SQIVND (reference sequence). The V gene end was trimmed by 4 bases and the J gene end by 8 bases; junction bases not matched to a gene: 4. The CDR3 is 14 amino acids. CDR3 sequence reads: CASSKGTSGSKQYF. The CDR3 DNA is TGTGCCAGTAGTAAGGGGACTAGCGGGAGCAAGCAGTACTTC.

The chain links TRBV10-1 to TRBJ2-1, with TRBD1 identical over 10 bases. The V gene's germline CDR1 is WNHNN and CDR2 SYGVQD (reference sequence). Germline trimming cut 6 bases from V and 5 bases from J; bases unmatched to any gene: 13. This CDR3 has 17 amino acids. Here the CDR3 reads CASSLRSGTGVDNEQFF. Written as DNA, the CDR3 is TGCGCCAGCAGCCTAAGATCCGGGACAGGGGTCGACAATGAGCAGTTCTTC.

The rearrangement joins TRBV18 to TRBJ2-7, with 9 nucleotides matching TRBD1. The CDR3 extends over 15 amino acids. Trimming removed 6 bases from V and 5 bases from J; junction bases left unmatched: 11. Germline lookup yields CDR1 KGHSH and CDR2 LQKENI. CDR3 nucleotides: TGTGCCAGCTCTCCCCGGAGACAGGGGGTCCACGAGCAGTACTTC. This encodes CASSPRRQGVHEQYF.

The V gene is TRBV7-9, the J gene TRBJ2-7, with D possibly matching TRBD2 (5 bases). Per the germline V gene, CDR1 is SEHNR and CDR2 is FQNEAQ (reference sequence). The CDR3 extends over 16 amino acids. V was cut by 5 bases and J by 6 bases, with 23 bases left in between. The CDR3 nucleotides read TGTGCCAGCAGCCGGCCGGGGATTTGTCGGGTATGCGAGCAGTACTTC. This translates into CASSRPGICRVCEQYF.

The CDR3 protein is CASVGGGGIGYTF. CDR3 sequence (DNA): TGTGCCAGCGTCGGGGGGGGCGGAATTGGCTACACCTTC. V and J are TRBV27 and TRBJ1-2; maybe TRBD1 (6 bases). Germline V gene lookup returns CDR1 MNHEY and CDR2 SMNVEV (reference sequence). The CDR3 runs 13 residues. Trimming removed 8 bases at V and 7 bases at J, with 17 bases between.

The chain links TRBV25-1 to TRBJ2-1; TRBD2 matches 11 bases. Germline V lookup: CDR1 MGHDK, CDR2 SYGVNS. Trimming cost V 3 bases and J 6 bases; bases outside gene matches: 7. The CDR3 spans 16 residues. CDR3 loop: CASSDHPSGRINEQFF. The DNA of the CDR3 is TGTGCCAGCAGTGATCACCCTAGCGGGAGGATCAATGAGCAGTTCTTC.

This sequence joins TRBV29-1 and TRBJ1-1; TRBD1 might be the D (6 bases). This CDR3 region has 11 residues. Germline lookup yields CDR1 SQVTM and CDR2 ANQGSEA. V was cut by 5 bases and J by 4 bases, with 8 bases left in between. DNA for the CDR3: TGCAGCGTTCCGGACAGCACTGAAGCTTTCTTT. This encodes CSVPDSTEAFF.

The chain has TRBV19 and TRBJ2-1; tentative D call: TRBD2 (6 bases). The CDR3 sequence is 12 residues long. Germline values: CDR1 LNHDA, CDR2 SQIVND (reference sequence). Trimming took off 2 bases at V and 10 bases at J, with 9 bases between the two ends. In DNA form, the CDR3 reads TGTGCCAGTAGTATATGGGGGAGGGAGCAGTTCTTC. Translation gives CASSIWGREQFF.

The chain has TRBV6-5 and TRBJ2-3; 8 bases line up with TRBD1. V lost 6 bases to trimming and J lost 4 bases; unmatched junction nucleotides: 9. The V gene's germline CDR1 is MNHEY and CDR2 SVGAGI. The CDR3 totals 15 residues. The CDR3 DNA sequence: TGTGCCAGCAGCTGGGACAGGTCTGGTTCAGATACGCAGTATTTT. Amino acid sequence: CASSWDRSGSDTQYF.

In DNA form, the CDR3 reads TGCGCCAGCAGCCCAGGGGGCGGGAGGGCCCGTACAGATACGCAGTATTTT. Protein product: CASSPGGGRARTDTQYF. The chain carries TRBV5-1 and TRBJ2-3, with TRBD2 as a possible D gene (9 bases). Germline values: CDR1 SGHRS, CDR2 YFSETQ. Trimming pared 4 bases from V and 3 bases from J, leaving 21 bases between. The CDR3 spans 17 residues.

About this clone: Sequence at one end of the junction differs from germline and may be a read error. The chain joins TRBV29-1 to TRBJ2-7; 7 nucleotides align to TRBD1. CDR1 and CDR2 (germline): SQVTM, ANQGSEA. The CDR3 has 13 amino acids. Written as DNA, the CDR3 is TGCAGCTTTGAGGACAGGAACTCCTACGAGCAGTACTTC. This encodes CSFEDRNSYEQYF.

The chain has TRBV9 and TRBJ1-4; D might be TRBD1 (5 bases). The V end lost 0 bases, the J end lost 7 bases, and 19 bases lay between the germline ends. The CDR3 is made up of 17 amino acids. Germline V gene sequence: CDR1 SGDLS, CDR2 YYNGEE. This CDR3 reads CASSVDPPQGLAEKLFF. The CDR3 coding sequence is TGTGCCAGCAGCGTAGATCCCCCCCAGGGTTTGGCTGAAAAACTGTTTTTT. Supplemented by reference TRBV9 and TRBJ1-4, the full variable domain reads DSGVTQTPKHLITATGQRVTLRCSPRSGDLSVYWYQQSLDQGLQFLIQYYNGEERAKGNILERFSAQQFPDLHSELNLSSLELGDSALYFCASSVDPPQGLAEKLFFGSGTQLSVL.

The chain employs TRBV6-5 and TRBJ2-3; TRBD2 agrees at 11 bases. CDR3 length: 16 residues. Germline trimming cut 4 bases from V and 5 bases from J; bases unmatched to any gene: 8. Germline-derived CDR1 and CDR2 are MNHEY and SVGAGI. The CDR3 DNA reads TGTGCCAGCAGTTTCCTAGCGGGAGGAGTTGTAGATACGCAGTATTTT. It yields the protein CASSFLAGGVVDTQYF.

V and J are TRBV15 and TRBJ1-2; a weak D match, TRBD1 (6 bases). The CDR3 extends over 16 amino acids. The V and J ends lost 0 bases and 0 bases respectively, with 11 bases between them. CDR1 and CDR2 from the germline V gene are LNHNV and YYDKDF (reference sequence). CDR3 sequence reads: CATSRDWQGTNYGYTF. CDR3 DNA: TGTGCCACCAGCAGAGATTGGCAGGGGACTAACTATGGCTACACCTTC.

This chain uses TRBV2 with TRBJ2-5; 7 bases match TRBD2. V trimming: 7 bases; J trimming: 5 bases; junction bases outside the gene matches: 16. Germline CDR1 SNHLY, CDR2 FYNNEI. The CDR3 has 16 residues. Here the CDR3 reads CASIRGELDHRETQYF. CDR3 nucleotides: TGTGCCAGCATACGGGGGGAACTCGACCATCGGGAGACCCAGTACTTC.

The chain has TRBV10-1 and TRBJ2-7; D is unclear. CDR3 size: 14 residues. Germline CDR1 WNHNN, CDR2 SYGVQD (reference sequence). Trimming removed 10 bases from V and 0 bases from J, with 16 bases in between. The CDR3 bases are TGCGCCATTCTTCCTGCTGCGAGCTCCTACGAGCAGTACTTC. Its translation: CAILPAASSYEQYF.

The chain carries TRBV7-2 and TRBJ2-5; D is unresolved. Gene TRBJ2-7 matches the end of the DNA better, so the J call may be wrong. Germline loops: CDR1 SGHTA, CDR2 FQGNSA. This CDR3 contains 16 residues. Written as DNA, the CDR3 is TGTGCCAGCAGCTTAGGTTCTAGAAACCGGATCTACGAGCAGTACTTC. It encodes CASSLGSRNRIYEQYF.

Regarding this clone: The identical CDR3 is also encoded by other nucleotide sequences in the sample. This chain's CDR3 is CATSGSGRMDEQYF. The CDR3 nucleotides are TGTGCCACCAGCGGCAGCGGGAGGATGGACGAGCAGTACTTC. J is TRBJ2-7 and V is TRBV15, with TRBD2 matching over 9 bases. Germline CDR1 reads LNHNV; CDR2 reads YYDKDF (reference sequence). V shed 5 bases and J 5 bases; nucleotides not matched to a gene: 7. This CDR3 contains 14 residues.

This chain uses TRBV11-1 with TRBJ2-1, with a tentative D call TRBD1 (6 bases). The CDR3 consists of 19 residues. V was trimmed by 5 bases and J by 2 bases, leaving 25 bases between them. Looked up from germline, CDR1 is SGHAT and CDR2 is FQDESV (reference sequence). CDR3 bases: TGTGCCAGCAGCGACCAAGGGGGTAGGGCGGCCGAGCCCTACAATGAGCAGTTCTTC. Amino acids: CASSDQGGRAAEPYNEQFF. Combining the CDR3 with reference TRBV11-1 and TRBJ2-1 gives the whole variable domain EAEVAQSPRYKITEKSQAVAFWCDPISGHATLYWYRQILGQGPELLVQFQDESVVDDSQLPKDRFSAERLKGVDSTLKIQPAELGDSAMYLCASSDQGGRAAEPYNEQFFGPGTRLTVL.

The CDR3 here is CASSVTIDSLNTEAFF. The CDR3 DNA sequence: TGTGCCAGCAGTGTGACCATTGACAGTTTGAACACTGAAGCTTTCTTT. J is TRBJ1-1 and V is TRBV2, with a tentative D call TRBD1 (5 bases). Trimming shortened V by 4 bases and J by 0 bases, and 15 bases separated the two germline ends. Germline assignment: CDR1 SNHLY and CDR2 FYNNEI. This CDR3 has 16 amino acids. The whole variable domain, filled in from reference TRBV2 and TRBJ1-1, reads EPEVTQTPSHQVTQMGQEVILRCVPISNHLYFYWYRQILGQKVEFLVSFYNNEISEKSEIFDDQFSVERPDGSNFTLKIRSTKLEDSAMYFCASSVTIDSLNTEAFFGQGTRLTVV.

The chain couples TRBV7-8 to TRBJ2-1, with D unclear. The CDR3 contains 15 residues. The germline V and J ends were trimmed by 1 base and 0 bases, with 7 bases remaining between them. CDR1 SGHVS and CDR2 FQNEAQ come from the germline V gene. The CDR3 DNA is TGTGCCAGCAGCTTAGGGCACCTCTCCTACAATGAGCAGTTCTTC. Translating it yields CASSLGHLSYNEQFF.

V gene TRBV25-1 combines with J gene TRBJ2-2; 8 nucleotides match TRBD1. This CDR3 contains 14 residues. Germline trimming cut 9 bases from V and 1 base from J; bases unmatched to any gene: 4. Germline-derived CDR1 and CDR2 are MGHDK and SYGVNS. CDR3 in DNA: TGTGCCAGTTCCGGGACAGGGAACACCGGGGAGCTGTTTTTT. It is translated as CASSGTGNTGELFF.

This sequence joins TRBV2 and TRBJ2-7; 14 bases align to TRBD2. J gave up 4 bases and V 6 bases, and 8 bases lay outside the gene matches. The CDR3 sequence is 16 residues long. Germline-derived CDR1 and CDR2 are SNHLY and FYNNEI. CDR3 in DNA: TGTGCCAGCAGAACCGGACTAGCGGGAGGCTGGTACGAGCAGTACTTC. Its protein is CASRTGLAGGWYEQYF.

The chain joins TRBV4-2 to TRBJ1-4; no firm D call. CDR3 size: 17 residues. Trimming pared 2 bases from V and 7 bases from J, leaving 20 bases between. Germline CDR1 and CDR2: LGHNA and YNFKEQ. This CDR3 is CASSQPSVREAGEKLFF. The DNA for the CDR3 is TGTGCCAGCAGCCAACCCTCCGTCCGGGAGGCAGGTGAAAAACTGTTTTTT.

The chain is built from TRBV18 and TRBJ2-1; the D gene is possibly TRBD2 (6 bases). The CDR3 covers 15 residues. CDR1 and CDR2 from the germline V gene are KGHSH and LQKENI. V dropped 3 bases and J dropped 4 bases, with 13 bases sitting between them. The CDR3 loop reads CASSPSVGGYNEQFF. In DNA, the CDR3 is TGTGCCAGCTCACCGTCGGTGGGGGGTTACAATGAGCAGTTCTTC.

The chain employs TRBV9 and TRBJ2-1; 7 bases map to TRBD1. The germline CDR1 and CDR2 sequences are SGDLS and YYNGEE. Trimming removed 4 bases from V and 0 bases from J; junction bases left unmatched: 19. There are 20 residues in the CDR3. In DNA, the CDR3 is TGTGCCAGCAGCCTAAGACCTCAGGGGGAGTTTCGGTACTCCTACAATGAGCAGTTCTTC. Translating it yields CASSLRPQGEFRYSYNEQFF.

This chain joins TRBV27 and TRBJ2-2, with 9 bases aligning to TRBD1. V lost 0 bases, J lost 6 bases, and 8 bases stayed unmatched. The CDR3 has 17 amino acids. In germline, CDR1 is MNHEY, CDR2 SMNVEV (reference sequence). The chain's CDR3 is CASSLSLRQGGPGELFF. Written as DNA, the CDR3 is TGTGCCAGCAGTTTATCGCTACGACAGGGGGGGCCCGGGGAGCTGTTTTTT.